This T cell receptor beta chain originates from a study of shared clonotypes between healthy human individuals. Profiled with immunoSEQ multiplex PCR; TCRdb holds only in-frame clones, not every one. The sample lists about 110,000 clones, about 71% occurring once. Trimming cost V 5 bases and J 6 bases; bases outside gene matches: 14. This CDR3 contains 15 residues. Per the germline V gene, CDR1 is SGHNT and CDR2 is YYREEE (reference sequence). This clonotype was obtained from a woman aged 25 to 39 in good health. Sequencing was done on a sample of memory CD8+ T cells sorted from blood. Subset specified: CD45RO+ cells pooled with CCR7-negative TemRA cells. The chain joins TRBV5-4 to TRBJ2-7, with 7 bases aligning to TRBD2. CDR3 protein: CASSVQTSLGGEQYF. For the CDR3, the DNA is TGTGCCAGCAGTGTCCAGACTAGCCTGGGGGGCGAGCAGTACTTC.